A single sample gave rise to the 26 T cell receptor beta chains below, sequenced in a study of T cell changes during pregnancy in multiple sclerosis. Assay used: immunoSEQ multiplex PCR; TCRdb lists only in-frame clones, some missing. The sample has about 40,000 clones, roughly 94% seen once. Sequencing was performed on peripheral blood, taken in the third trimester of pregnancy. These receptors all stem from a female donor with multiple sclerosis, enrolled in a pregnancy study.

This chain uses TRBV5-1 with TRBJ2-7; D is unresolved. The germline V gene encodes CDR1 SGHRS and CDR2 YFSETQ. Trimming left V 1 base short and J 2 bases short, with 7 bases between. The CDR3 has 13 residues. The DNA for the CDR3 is TGCGCCAGCAGCTTGTCCCAGGCCTACGAGCAGTACTTC. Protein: CASSLSQAYEQYF. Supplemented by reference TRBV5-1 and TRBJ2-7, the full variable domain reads KAGVTQTPRYLIKTRGQQVTLSCSPISGHRSVSWYQQTPGQGLQFLFEYFSETQRNKGNFPGRFSGRQFSNSRSEMNVSTLELGDSALYLCASSLSQAYEQYFGPGTRLTVT.

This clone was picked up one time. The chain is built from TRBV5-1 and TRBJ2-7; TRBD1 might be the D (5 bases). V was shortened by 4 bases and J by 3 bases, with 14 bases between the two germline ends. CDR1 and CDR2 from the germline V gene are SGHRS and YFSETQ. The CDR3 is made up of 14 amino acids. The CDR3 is CASSLGQGNYEQYF. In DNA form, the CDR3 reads TGCGCCAGCAGCCTAGGACAAGGTAACTACGAGCAGTACTTC. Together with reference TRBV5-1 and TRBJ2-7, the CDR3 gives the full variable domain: KAGVTQTPRYLIKTRGQQVTLSCSPISGHRSVSWYQQTPGQGLQFLFEYFSETQRNKGNFPGRFSGRQFSNSRSEMNVSTLELGDSALYLCASSLGQGNYEQYFGPGTRLTVT.

The CDR3 DNA is TGCGCCAGCAGCCAGGGACAGGGGGTCTCCTATAATTCACCCCTCCACTTT. Translation gives CASSQGQGVSYNSPLHF. The chain joins TRBV4-3 to TRBJ1-6; 11 bases line up with TRBD1. J gave up 0 bases and V 3 bases, and 1 base lay outside the gene matches. The CDR3 has 17 residues. Germline V gene lookup returns CDR1 LGHNA and CDR2 YSLEER.

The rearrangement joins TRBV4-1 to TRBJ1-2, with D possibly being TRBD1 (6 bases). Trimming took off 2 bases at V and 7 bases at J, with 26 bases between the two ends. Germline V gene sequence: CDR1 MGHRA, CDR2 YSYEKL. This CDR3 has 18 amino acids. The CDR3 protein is CASSQPNPTAGGASGYTF. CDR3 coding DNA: TGCGCCAGCAGCCAACCAAACCCCACTGCGGGGGGCGCGAGTGGCTACACCTTC.

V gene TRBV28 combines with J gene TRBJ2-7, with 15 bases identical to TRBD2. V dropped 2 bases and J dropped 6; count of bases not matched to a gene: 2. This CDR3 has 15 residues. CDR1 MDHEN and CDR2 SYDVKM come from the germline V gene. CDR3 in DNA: TGTGCCAGCAGTTTACGGACTAGCGGGAGGGGCGAGCAGTACTTC. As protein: CASSLRTSGRGEQYF.

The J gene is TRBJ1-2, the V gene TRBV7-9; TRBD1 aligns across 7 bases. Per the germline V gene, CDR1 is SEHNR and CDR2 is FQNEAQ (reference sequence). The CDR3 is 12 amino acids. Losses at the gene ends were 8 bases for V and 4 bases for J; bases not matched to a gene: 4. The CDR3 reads CASRDSSYGYTF. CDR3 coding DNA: TGTGCCAGCCGGGACAGTAGCTATGGCTACACCTTC. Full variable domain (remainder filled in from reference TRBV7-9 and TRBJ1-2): DTGVSQNPRHKITKRGQNVTFRCDPISEHNRLYWYRQTLGQGPEFLTYFQNEAQLEKSRLLSDRFSAERPKGSFSTLEIQRTEQGDSAMYLCASRDSSYGYTFGSGTRLTVV.

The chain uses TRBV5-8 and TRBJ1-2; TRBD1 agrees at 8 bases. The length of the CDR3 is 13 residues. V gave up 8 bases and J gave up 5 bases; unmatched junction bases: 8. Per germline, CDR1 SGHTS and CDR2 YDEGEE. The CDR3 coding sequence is TGTGCCAGTACACAGGGGGAAGAGTATGGCTACACCTTC. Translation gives CASTQGEEYGYTF.

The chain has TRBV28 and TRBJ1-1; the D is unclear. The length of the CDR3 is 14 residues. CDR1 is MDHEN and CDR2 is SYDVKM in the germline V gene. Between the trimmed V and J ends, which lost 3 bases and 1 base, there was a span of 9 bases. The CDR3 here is CASSLFTGNTEAFF. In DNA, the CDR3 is TGTGCCAGCAGTTTGTTCACCGGGAACACTGAAGCTTTCTTT.

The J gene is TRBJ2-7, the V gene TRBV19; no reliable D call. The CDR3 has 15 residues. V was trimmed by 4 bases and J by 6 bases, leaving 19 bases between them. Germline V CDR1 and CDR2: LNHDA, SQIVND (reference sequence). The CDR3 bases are TGTGCCAGTAGTAACGTGGGTACGGGTCCATTCGAGCAGTACTTC. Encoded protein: CASSNVGTGPFEQYF.

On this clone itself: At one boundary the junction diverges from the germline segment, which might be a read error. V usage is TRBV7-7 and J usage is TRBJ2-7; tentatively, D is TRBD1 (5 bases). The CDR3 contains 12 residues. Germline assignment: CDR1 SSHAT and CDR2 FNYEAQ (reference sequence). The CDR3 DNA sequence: TGTGCTAGCAGCCCAACAGGCGGCGAGCAGTACTTC. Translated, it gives CASSPTGGEQYF.

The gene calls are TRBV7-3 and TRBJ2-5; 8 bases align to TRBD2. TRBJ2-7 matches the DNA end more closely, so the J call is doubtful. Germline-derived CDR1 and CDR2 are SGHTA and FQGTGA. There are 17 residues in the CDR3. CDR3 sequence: CASSLNGVGGRFNEQYF. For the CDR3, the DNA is TGTGCCAGCAGCTTAAACGGGGTAGGCGGGAGGTTCAACGAGCAGTACTTC.

CDR3 protein: CASSPGYLLTDTQYF. The DNA for the CDR3 is TGCGCCAGCAGCCCCGGTTATCTCCTCACAGATACGCAGTATTTT. The chain is built from TRBV5-1 and TRBJ2-3; D call uncertain. This CDR3 contains 15 residues. Trimming took 4 bases from V and 2 from J, leaving 14 bases between them. Looked up from germline, CDR1 is SGHRS and CDR2 is YFSETQ. Drawing the rest from reference TRBV5-1 and TRBJ2-3, the complete variable domain is KAGVTQTPRYLIKTRGQQVTLSCSPISGHRSVSWYQQTPGQGLQFLFEYFSETQRNKGNFPGRFSGRQFSNSRSEMNVSTLELGDSALYLCASSPGYLLTDTQYFGPGTRLTVL.

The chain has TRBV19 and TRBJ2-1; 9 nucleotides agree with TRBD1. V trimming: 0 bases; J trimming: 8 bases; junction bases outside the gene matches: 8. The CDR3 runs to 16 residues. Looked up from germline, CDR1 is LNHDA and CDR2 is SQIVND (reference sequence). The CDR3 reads CASSIESGTGIHEQFF. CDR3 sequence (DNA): TGTGCCAGTAGTATAGAATCCGGGACAGGGATCCATGAGCAGTTCTTC.

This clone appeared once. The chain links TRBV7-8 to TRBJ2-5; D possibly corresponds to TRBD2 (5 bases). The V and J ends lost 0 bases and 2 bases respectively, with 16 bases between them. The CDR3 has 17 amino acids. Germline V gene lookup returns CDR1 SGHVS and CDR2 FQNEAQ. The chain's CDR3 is CASSLAVRTRGQETQYF. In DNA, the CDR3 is TGTGCCAGCAGCTTAGCGGTCCGCACTAGAGGGCAAGAGACCCAGTACTTC. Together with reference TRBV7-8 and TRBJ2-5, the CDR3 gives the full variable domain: GAGVSQSPRYKVAKRGQDVALRCDPISGHVSLFWYQQALGQGPEFLTYFQNEAQLDKSGLPSDRFFAERPEGSVSTLKIQRTQQEDSAVYLCASSLAVRTRGQETQYFGPGTRLLVL.

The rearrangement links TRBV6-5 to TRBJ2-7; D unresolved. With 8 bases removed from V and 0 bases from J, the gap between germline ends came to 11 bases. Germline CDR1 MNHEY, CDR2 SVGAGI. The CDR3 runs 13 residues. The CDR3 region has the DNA TGTGCCAGCGGGCCCGATAGCTCCTACGAGCAGTACTTC. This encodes CASGPDSSYEQYF.

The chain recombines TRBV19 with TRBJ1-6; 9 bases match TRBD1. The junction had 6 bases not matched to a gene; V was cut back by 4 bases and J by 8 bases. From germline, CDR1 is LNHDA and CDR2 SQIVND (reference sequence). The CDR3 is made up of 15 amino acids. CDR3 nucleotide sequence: TGTGCCAGTAGTAGGGGACAGGGTGTTCATTCACCCCTCCACTTT. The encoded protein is CASSRGQGVHSPLHF.

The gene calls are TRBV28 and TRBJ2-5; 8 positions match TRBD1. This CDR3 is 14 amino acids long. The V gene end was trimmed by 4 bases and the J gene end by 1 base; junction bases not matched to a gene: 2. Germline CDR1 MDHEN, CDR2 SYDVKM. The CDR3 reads CASSWDRPQETQYF. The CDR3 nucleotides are TGTGCCAGCAGTTGGGACAGGCCCCAAGAGACCCAGTACTTC.

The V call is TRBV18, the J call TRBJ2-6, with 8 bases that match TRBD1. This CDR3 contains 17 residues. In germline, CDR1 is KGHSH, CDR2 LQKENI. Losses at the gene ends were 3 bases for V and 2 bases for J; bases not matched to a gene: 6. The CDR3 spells CASSPTGVNAGANVLTF. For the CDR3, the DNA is TGTGCCAGCTCACCGACAGGGGTAAATGCTGGGGCCAACGTCCTGACTTTC.

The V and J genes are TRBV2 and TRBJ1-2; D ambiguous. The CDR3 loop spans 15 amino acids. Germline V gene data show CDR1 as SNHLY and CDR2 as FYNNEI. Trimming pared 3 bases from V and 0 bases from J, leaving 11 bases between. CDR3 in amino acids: CASSDEALTNYGYTF. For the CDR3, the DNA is TGTGCCAGCAGTGATGAGGCCCTCACTAACTATGGCTACACCTTC.

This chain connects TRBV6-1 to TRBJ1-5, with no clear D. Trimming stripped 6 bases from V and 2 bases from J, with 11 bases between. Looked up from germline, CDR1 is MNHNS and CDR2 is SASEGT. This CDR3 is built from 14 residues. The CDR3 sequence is CASRQILGNQPQHF. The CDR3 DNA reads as TGTGCCAGCAGACAAATCCTTGGCAATCAGCCCCAGCATTTT.

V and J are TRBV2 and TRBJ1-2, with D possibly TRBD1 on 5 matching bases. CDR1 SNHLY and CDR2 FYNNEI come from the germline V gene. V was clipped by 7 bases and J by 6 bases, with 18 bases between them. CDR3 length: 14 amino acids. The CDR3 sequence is CASIQARRGNGYTF. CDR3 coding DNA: TGTGCCAGCATTCAAGCAAGACGGGGGAATGGCTACACCTTC. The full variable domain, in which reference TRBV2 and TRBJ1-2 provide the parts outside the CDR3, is EPEVTQTPSHQVTQMGQEVILRCVPISNHLYFYWYRQILGQKVEFLVSFYNNEISEKSEIFDDQFSVERPDGSNFTLKIRSTKLEDSAMYFCASIQARRGNGYTFGSGTRLTVV.

The CDR3 DNA follows: TGTGCCAGCAGCCGCACGAGGGTGGGTGAAAAACTGTTTTTT. This encodes CASSRTRVGEKLFF. This rearrangement joins TRBV6-1 to TRBJ1-4; D ambiguous. The CDR3 covers 14 residues. CDR1 and CDR2 from the germline V gene are MNHNS and SASEGT. V lost 6 bases, J lost 7 bases, and 15 bases lay in between.

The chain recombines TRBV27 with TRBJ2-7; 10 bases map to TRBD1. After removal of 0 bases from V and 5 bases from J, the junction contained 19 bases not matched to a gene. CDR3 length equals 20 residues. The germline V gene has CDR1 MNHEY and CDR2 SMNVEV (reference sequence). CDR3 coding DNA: TGTGCCAGCAGTTTATCGACTGCTGCCTACGGGACAGGGGAGGGACACGAGCAGTACTTC. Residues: CASSLSTAAYGTGEGHEQYF.

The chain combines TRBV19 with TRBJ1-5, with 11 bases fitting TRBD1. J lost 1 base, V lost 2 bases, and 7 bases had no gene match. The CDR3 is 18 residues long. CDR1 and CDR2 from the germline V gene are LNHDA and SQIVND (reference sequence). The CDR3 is CASSIRDRGSGSNQPQHF. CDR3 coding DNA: TGTGCCAGTAGTATACGGGACAGGGGGAGTGGGAGCAATCAGCCCCAGCATTTT.

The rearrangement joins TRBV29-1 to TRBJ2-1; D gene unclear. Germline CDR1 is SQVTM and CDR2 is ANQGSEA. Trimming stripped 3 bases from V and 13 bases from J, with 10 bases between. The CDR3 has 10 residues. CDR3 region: CSVDSQLQFF. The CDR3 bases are TGCAGCGTTGATAGTCAACTCCAGTTCTTC.

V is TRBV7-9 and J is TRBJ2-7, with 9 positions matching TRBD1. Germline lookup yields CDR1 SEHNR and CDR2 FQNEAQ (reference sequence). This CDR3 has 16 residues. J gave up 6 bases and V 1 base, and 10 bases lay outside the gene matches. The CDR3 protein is CASSLGPGQGRPEQYF. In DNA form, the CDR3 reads TGTGCCAGCAGCTTAGGGCCGGGACAGGGTCGTCCCGAGCAGTACTTC.